This TCR beta chain came from a study of cytotoxic CD8 clonotypes in ibrutinib-treated CLL. The study, taken as a whole, reports: Elevated clonality accompanied ibrutinib response, with a return toward baseline values at progression.

Looked up from germline, CDR1 is MNHEY and CDR2 is SMNVEV (reference sequence). V gave up 6 bases and J gave up 2 bases, with 14 bases separating them. The length of the CDR3 is 15 residues. As for this clone: The antigen is unknown.

The source of about 2 micrograms of genomic DNA for TCR beta libraries was cryopreserved PBMCs. Using immunoSEQ multiplex PCR, the repertoire was profiled, and TCRdb retains in-frame clones only, with some absent. The table has thousands of clones, 60% to 75% seen once. J is TRBJ1-3 and V is TRBV27, with D possibly matching TRBD1 (5 bases). The sample was PBMCs, taken before ibrutinib treatment. The source is a human donor with chronic lymphocytic leukemia. CDR3 in amino acids: CASSPTWGPGNTIYF. In DNA form, the CDR3 reads TGTGCCAGCAGCCCTACGTGGGGCCCTGGAAACACCATATATTTT.